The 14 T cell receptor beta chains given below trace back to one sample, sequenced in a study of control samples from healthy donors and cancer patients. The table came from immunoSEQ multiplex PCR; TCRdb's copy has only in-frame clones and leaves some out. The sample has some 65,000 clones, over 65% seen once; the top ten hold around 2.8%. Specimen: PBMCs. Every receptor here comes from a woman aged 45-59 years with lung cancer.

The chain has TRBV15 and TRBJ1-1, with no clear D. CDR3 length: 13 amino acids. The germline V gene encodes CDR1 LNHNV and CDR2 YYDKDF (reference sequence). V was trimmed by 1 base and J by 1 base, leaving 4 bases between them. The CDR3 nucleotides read TGTGCCACCAGCAGAGCAGGGAACACTGAAGCTTTCTTT. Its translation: CATSRAGNTEAFF.

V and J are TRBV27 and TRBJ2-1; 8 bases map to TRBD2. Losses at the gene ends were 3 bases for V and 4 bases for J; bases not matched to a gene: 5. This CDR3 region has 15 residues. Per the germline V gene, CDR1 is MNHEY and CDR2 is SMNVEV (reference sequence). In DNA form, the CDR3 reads TGTGCCAGCAGTTTGGGCGGGGGGTGGTACAATGAGCAGTTCTTC. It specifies CASSLGGGWYNEQFF.

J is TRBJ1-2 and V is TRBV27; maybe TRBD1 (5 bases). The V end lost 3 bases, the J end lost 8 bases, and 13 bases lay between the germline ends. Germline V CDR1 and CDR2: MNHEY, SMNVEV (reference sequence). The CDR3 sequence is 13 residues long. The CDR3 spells CASSFSGWNGYTF. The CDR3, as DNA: TGTGCCAGCAGTTTCTCAGGGTGGAACGGCTACACCTTC.

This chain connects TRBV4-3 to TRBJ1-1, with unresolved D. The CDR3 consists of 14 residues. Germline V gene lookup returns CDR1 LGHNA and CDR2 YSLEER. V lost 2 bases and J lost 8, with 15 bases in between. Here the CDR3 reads CASSQLILTGEAFF. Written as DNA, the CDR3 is TGCGCCAGCAGCCAATTAATTTTGACGGGGGAAGCTTTCTTT.

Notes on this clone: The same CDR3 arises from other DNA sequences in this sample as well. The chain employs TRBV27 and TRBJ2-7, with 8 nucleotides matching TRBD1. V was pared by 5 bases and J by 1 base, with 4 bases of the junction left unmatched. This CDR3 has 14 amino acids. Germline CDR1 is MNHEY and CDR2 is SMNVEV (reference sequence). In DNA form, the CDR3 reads TGTGCCAGCAGTCCGGGACAGGAGTCCTACGAGCAGTACTTC. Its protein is CASSPGQESYEQYF.

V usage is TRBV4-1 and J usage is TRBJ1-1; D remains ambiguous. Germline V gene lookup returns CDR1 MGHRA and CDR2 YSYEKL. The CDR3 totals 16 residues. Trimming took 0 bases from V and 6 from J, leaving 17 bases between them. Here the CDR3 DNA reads TGCGCCAGCAGCCAAGATCCACTTCTGAAGGTAGCTGAAGCTTTCTTT. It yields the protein CASSQDPLLKVAEAFF.

The CDR3 coding sequence is TGTGCCAGTAGTATAGGGACTGCGCAGTACTTC. Translating it yields CASSIGTAQYF. The chain uses TRBV19 and TRBJ2-7; weak D call: TRBD2 (5 bases). V was trimmed by 1 base and J by 9 bases, leaving 7 bases between them. This CDR3 region has 11 residues. CDR1 and CDR2 (germline): LNHDA, SQIVND (reference sequence). Full variable domain (rest looked up from reference TRBV19 and TRBJ2-7): DGGITQSPKYLFRKEGQNVTLSCEQNLNHDAMYWYRQDPGQGLRLIYYSQIVNDFQKGDIAEGYSVSREKKESFPLTVTSAQKNPTAFYLCASSIGTAQYFGPGTRLTVT.

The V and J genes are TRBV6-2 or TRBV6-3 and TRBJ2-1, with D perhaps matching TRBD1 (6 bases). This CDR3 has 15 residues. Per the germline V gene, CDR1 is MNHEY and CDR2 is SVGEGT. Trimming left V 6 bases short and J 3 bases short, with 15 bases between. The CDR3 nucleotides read TGTGCCAGCAGCCCCTATTACAGGGACTACAATGAGCAGTTCTTC. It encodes CASSPYYRDYNEQFF.

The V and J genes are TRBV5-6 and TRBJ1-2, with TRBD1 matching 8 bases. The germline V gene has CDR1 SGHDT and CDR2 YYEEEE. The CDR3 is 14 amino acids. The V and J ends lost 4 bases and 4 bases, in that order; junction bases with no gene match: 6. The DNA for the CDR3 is TGTGCCAGCAGCGGGGCAGGGGGCGGCTATGGCTACACCTTC. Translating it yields CASSGAGGGYGYTF.

This CDR3 reads CASQPPDRLAGTLNNNEQFF. The CDR3 DNA is TGTGCCAGCCAGCCCCCCGACCGACTAGCGGGGACACTCAACAACAATGAGCAGTTCTTC. J is TRBJ2-1 and V is TRBV9, with 11 bases fitting TRBD2. Losses at the gene ends were 7 bases for V and 5 bases for J; bases not matched to a gene: 23. This CDR3 has 20 amino acids. Germline loops: CDR1 SGDLS, CDR2 YYNGEE.

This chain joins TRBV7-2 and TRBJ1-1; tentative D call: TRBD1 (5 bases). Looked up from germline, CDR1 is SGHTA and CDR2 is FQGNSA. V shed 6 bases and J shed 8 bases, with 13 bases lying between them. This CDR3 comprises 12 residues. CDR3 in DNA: TGTGCCAGCAGGCATGGGGGGATGGAAGCTTTCTTT. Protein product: CASRHGGMEAFF.

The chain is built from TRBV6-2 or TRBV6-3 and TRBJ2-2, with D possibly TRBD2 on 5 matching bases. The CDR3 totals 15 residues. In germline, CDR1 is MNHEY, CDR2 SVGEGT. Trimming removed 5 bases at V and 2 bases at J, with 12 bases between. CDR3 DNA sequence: TGTGCCAGCAGTCGGACTGCCCTCAACACCGGGGAGCTGTTTTTT. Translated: CASSRTALNTGELFF.

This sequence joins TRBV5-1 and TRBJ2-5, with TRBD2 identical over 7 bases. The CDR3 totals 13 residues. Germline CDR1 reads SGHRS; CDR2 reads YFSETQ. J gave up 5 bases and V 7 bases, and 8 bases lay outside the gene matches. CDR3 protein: CASLSGAGETQYF. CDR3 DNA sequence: TGCGCCAGCTTAAGCGGGGCGGGGGAGACCCAGTACTTC.

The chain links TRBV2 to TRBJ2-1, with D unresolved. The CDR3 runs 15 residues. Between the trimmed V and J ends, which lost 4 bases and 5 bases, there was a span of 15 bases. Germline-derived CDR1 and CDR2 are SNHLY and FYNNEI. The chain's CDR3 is CASSVRGRPHNEQFF. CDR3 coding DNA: TGTGCCAGCAGTGTTCGAGGCAGGCCTCACAATGAGCAGTTCTTC.